The TCR beta chain under discussion was sequenced for a study of blood T cell repertoires in COVID-19. Original data processing: Amplification from reference gene primers served as the basis for estimated nucleated cell counts. TCRdb's copy holds only in-frame clones and misses some; the assay was immunoSEQ multiplex PCR. D and trimming were read from the DNA, whereas the V and J calls and clone size are those reported in that table. The sample lists 350,000 or so clones, around 90% occurring once. CDR1 and CDR2 from the germline V gene are MNHEY and SMNVEV (reference sequence). The CDR3 contains 15 residues. Trimming took 3 bases from V and 2 from J, leaving 8 bases between them.

What was sequenced was peripheral blood. This TCR derives from a man younger than 35 with active or convalescent COVID-19. The V and J genes are TRBV27 and TRBJ2-6; D is uncertain. CDR3 region: CASSFGLAGANVLTF. CDR3 in DNA: TGTGCCAGCAGTTTCGGGTTGGCTGGGGCCAACGTCCTGACTTTC.